The clone carrying this T cell receptor (beta chain) was seen only once. This CDR3 has 15 amino acids. Germline CDR1 is SGHTA and CDR2 is FQGTGA. Between the trimmed V and J ends, which lost 5 bases and 2 bases, there was a span of 12 bases. Repertoires were generated with immunoSEQ multiplex PCR, while TCRdb's copy carries only in-frame clones and drops some. The sample comprises 100,000 to 150,000 clones, roughly 90% of which are singletons, and around 7.9% rests with the top ten. The record originates from a study of control samples from healthy donors and cancer patients. The V and J genes are TRBV7-3 and TRBJ1-4, with D perhaps TRBD1 (5 bases). Sequenced sample: blood. This receptor was obtained from a man aged 18 to 29 in good health. CDR3 bases: TGTGCCAGCAGCAGAACGGGGCTGACTAATGAAAAACTGTTTTTT. The encoded protein is CASSRTGLTNEKLFF.